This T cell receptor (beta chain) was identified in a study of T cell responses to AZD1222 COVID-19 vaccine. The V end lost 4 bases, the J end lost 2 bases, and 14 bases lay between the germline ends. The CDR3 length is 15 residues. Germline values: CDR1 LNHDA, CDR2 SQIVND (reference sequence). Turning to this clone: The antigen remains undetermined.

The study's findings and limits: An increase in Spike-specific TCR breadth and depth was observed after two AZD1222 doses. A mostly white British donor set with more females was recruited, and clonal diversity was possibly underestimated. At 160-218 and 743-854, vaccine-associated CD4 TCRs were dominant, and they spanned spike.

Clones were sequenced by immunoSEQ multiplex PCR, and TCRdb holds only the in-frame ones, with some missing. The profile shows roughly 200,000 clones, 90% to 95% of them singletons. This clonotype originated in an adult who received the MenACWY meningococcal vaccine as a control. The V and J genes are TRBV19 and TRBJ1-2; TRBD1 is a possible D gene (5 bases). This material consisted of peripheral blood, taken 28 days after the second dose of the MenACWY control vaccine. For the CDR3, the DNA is TGTGCCAGTAGTACCCCTCTACAGGCCAACTATGGCTACACCTTC. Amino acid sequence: CASSTPLQANYGYTF.